This section outlines one T cell receptor beta chain sequence together with its context. TCRdb re-called the 5' RACE reads with MiXCR, one entry per CDR3 protein. The sample lists approximately 300,000 distinct CDR3 sequences, about 10% occurring once. Trimming took off 1 base at V and 4 bases at J, with 10 bases between the two ends. Germline CDR1 is SGHTA and CDR2 is FQGTGA. This CDR3 is built from 14 residues. The sample is drawn from a study of T cells after yellow fever vaccination. The starting material was CD4+ T cells sorted from PBMCs, obtained 45 days after the yellow fever booster vaccination. The clonotype comes from a man between 18 and 35 years old who received the YFV17D yellow fever vaccine. The V call is TRBV7-3, the J call TRBJ1-2; maybe TRBD1 (5 bases). CDR3 amino acids: CASSLSAGSYGYTF. For the CDR3, the DNA is TGTGCCAGCAGCTTAAGTGCAGGGTCCTATGGCTACACCTTC.